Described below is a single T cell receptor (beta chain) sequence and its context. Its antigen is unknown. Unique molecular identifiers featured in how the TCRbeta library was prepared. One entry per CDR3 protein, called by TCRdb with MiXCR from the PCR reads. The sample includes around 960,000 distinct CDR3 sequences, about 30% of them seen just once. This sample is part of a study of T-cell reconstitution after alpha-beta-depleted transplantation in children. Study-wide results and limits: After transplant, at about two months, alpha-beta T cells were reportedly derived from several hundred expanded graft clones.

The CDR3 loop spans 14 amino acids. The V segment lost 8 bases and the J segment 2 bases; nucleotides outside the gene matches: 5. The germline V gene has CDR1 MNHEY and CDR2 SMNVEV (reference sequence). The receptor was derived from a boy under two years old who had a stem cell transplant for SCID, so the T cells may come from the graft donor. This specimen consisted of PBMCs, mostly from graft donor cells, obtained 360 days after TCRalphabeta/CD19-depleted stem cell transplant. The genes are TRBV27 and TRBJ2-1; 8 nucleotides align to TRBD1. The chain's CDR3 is CASQDRVAYNEQFF. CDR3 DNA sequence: TGTGCCAGCCAGGACAGGGTCGCCTACAATGAGCAGTTCTTC.